The 25 T cell receptor beta chains below come from one sample, sequenced in a study of cytotoxic CD8 clonotypes in ibrutinib-treated CLL. Assay: immunoSEQ multiplex PCR; the TCRdb copy retains only in-frame clones and omits some. In the table there are 55,000 to 85,000 clones, 90% of which are singletons. The sequencing here drew on PBMCs, taken after 12 months of ibrutinib treatment. Receptors originate from a human donor with chronic lymphocytic leukemia.

The CDR3 loop reads CASSLREETQYF. The CDR3 DNA follows: TGCGCCAGCAGCCTCCGGGAAGAGACCCAGTACTTC. The chain carries TRBV5-1 and TRBJ2-5; D is unclear. V was trimmed by 4 bases and J by 3 bases, leaving 7 bases between them. Germline CDR1 SGHRS, CDR2 YFSETQ. The CDR3 runs 12 residues.

By proportion, this clone is medium-sized (0.01 to 0.1%). The chain employs TRBV9 and TRBJ1-1; 8 bases map to TRBD1. This CDR3 comprises 15 residues. Per germline, CDR1 SGDLS and CDR2 YYNGEE. The J segment lost 1 base and the V segment lost 4 bases, leaving 6 bases of the junction unmatched. In nucleotides, the CDR3 is TGTGCCAGCAGCACGGGACAGGTTACGAACACTGAAGCTTTCTTT. This sequence encodes CASSTGQVTNTEAFF.

The V gene is TRBV10-3, the J gene TRBJ2-2; TRBD1 matches at 8 bases. From germline, CDR1 is ENHRY and CDR2 SYGVKD. The J segment lost 7 bases and the V segment lost 2 bases, leaving 6 bases of the junction unmatched. There are 15 residues in the CDR3. The CDR3 DNA reads as TGTGCCATCAGTGAGGATCTCAGGGGGCTCGGGGAGCTGTTTTTT. Protein sequence: CAISEDLRGLGELFF.

CDR3 coding DNA: TGTGCCAGCAGCGCGCAGGGGAGCACTGAAGCTTTCTTT. Residues: CASSAQGSTEAFF. The chain joins TRBV7-9 to TRBJ1-1; TRBD1 is a possible D gene (6 bases). This CDR3 region has 13 residues. V lost 5 bases and J 4 bases, leaving 11 bases between the germline ends. Per the germline V gene, CDR1 is SEHNR and CDR2 is FQNEAQ (reference sequence).

V and J are TRBV5-1 and TRBJ2-7; no clear D gene. Trimming removed 4 bases from V and 4 bases from J, with 15 bases in between. The CDR3 is 14 residues long. CDR1 and CDR2 from the germline V gene are SGHRS and YFSETQ. The CDR3 DNA reads as TGCGCCAGCAGCACGGTGGTAGGTAGTTACGAGCAGTACTTC. Its translation: CASSTVVGSYEQYF.

The chain couples TRBV19 to TRBJ1-5, with 7 positions matching TRBD1. Germline-derived CDR1 and CDR2 are LNHDA and SQIVND (reference sequence). V shed 5 bases and J 5 bases; nucleotides not matched to a gene: 3. The CDR3 sequence is 13 residues long. Here the CDR3 DNA reads TGTGCCAGTAGTCAGGGGGGAGATCAGCCCCAGCATTTT. Protein product: CASSQGGDQPQHF.

The chain carries TRBV19 and TRBJ2-7; D call uncertain. Germline assignment: CDR1 LNHDA and CDR2 SQIVND (reference sequence). The CDR3 has 12 amino acids. Trimming removed 5 bases at V and 3 bases at J, with 8 bases between. CDR3 amino acids: CASSAKNYEQYF. The CDR3 DNA reads TGTGCCAGTAGTGCCAAAAACTACGAGCAGTACTTC.

This chain links TRBV4-3 with TRBJ2-7; no clear D. From germline, CDR1 is LGHNA and CDR2 YSLEER. The CDR3 covers 11 residues. V lost 3 bases and J 4 bases, leaving 4 bases between the germline ends. For the CDR3, the DNA is TGCGCCAGCAGCCACCTATACGAGCAGTACTTC. Amino acid sequence: CASSHLYEQYF.

This rearrangement joins TRBV6-1 to TRBJ2-1; a possible D gene is TRBD2 (5 bases). CDR1 and CDR2 (germline): MNHNS, SASEGT. Trimming left V 1 base short and J 0 bases short, with 13 bases between. The CDR3 contains 17 residues. The CDR3 here is CASSEDRTLSSYNEQFF. Written as DNA, the CDR3 is TGTGCCAGCAGTGAAGACCGGACTCTAAGCTCCTACAATGAGCAGTTCTTC.

This chain connects TRBV4-2 to TRBJ2-1, with D unclear. V gave up 1 base and J gave up 6 bases, with 4 bases separating them. The CDR3 extends over 12 amino acids. CDR1 LGHNA and CDR2 YNFKEQ come from the germline V gene. The CDR3 bases are TGTGCCAGCAGCCAAGTAGGCAATGAGCAGTTCTTC. Its protein product is CASSQVGNEQFF.

The J gene is TRBJ2-7, the V gene TRBV19, with 10 bases that match TRBD2. Germline lookup yields CDR1 LNHDA and CDR2 SQIVND (reference sequence). The CDR3 is 17 amino acids. Trimming cost V 6 bases and J 9 bases; bases outside gene matches: 20. CDR3: CASSGGLAGEGLWAQYF. Here the CDR3 DNA reads TGTGCCAGTAGCGGCGGGCTAGCGGGAGAAGGCCTCTGGGCGCAGTACTTC. The complete variable domain, with remaining parts taken from reference TRBV19 and TRBJ2-7, reads DGGITQSPKYLFRKEGQNVTLSCEQNLNHDAMYWYRQDPGQGLRLIYYSQIVNDFQKGDIAEGYSVSREKKESFPLTVTSAQKNPTAFYLCASSGGLAGEGLWAQYFGPGTRLTVT.

The chain employs TRBV9 and TRBJ1-1, with 9 bases identical to TRBD1. Per germline, CDR1 SGDLS and CDR2 YYNGEE. The CDR3 runs 18 residues. V was pared by 0 bases and J by 0 bases, with 9 bases of the junction left unmatched. DNA of the CDR3: TGTGCCAGCAGCGTAGAAGTGACAGGGGGGAGGATGAACACTGAAGCTTTCTTT. Its protein product is CASSVEVTGGRMNTEAFF.

This clone was seen only once. This chain uses TRBV4-1 with TRBJ2-3; D may be TRBD1 (5 bases). Germline CDR1 is MGHRA and CDR2 is YSYEKL. The germline V and J ends were trimmed by 1 base and 0 bases, with 11 bases remaining between them. The CDR3 length is 16 residues. CDR3 nucleotide sequence: TGCGCCAGCAGCCAAGCCTGGGGCAGAAGCACAGATACGCAGTATTTT. Residues: CASSQAWGRSTDTQYF.

The chain combines TRBV11-3 with TRBJ2-3; 7 bases agree with TRBD2. The CDR3 spans 16 residues. V trimming: 3 bases; J trimming: 3 bases; junction bases outside the gene matches: 9. Germline V gene data show CDR1 as SGHNT and CDR2 as YENEEA. The chain's CDR3 is CASSLAGALVTDTQYF. CDR3 bases: TGTGCCAGCAGCTTGGCGGGAGCCCTCGTAACAGATACGCAGTATTTT. The variable domain in full, completed from reference TRBV11-3 and TRBJ2-3, reads EAGVVQSPRYKIIEKKQPVAFWCNPISGHNTLYWYLQNLGQGPELLIRYENEEAVDDSQLPKDRFSAERLKGVDSTLKIQPAELGDSAVYLCASSLAGALVTDTQYFGPGTRLTVL.

The J gene is TRBJ1-4, the V gene TRBV5-8, with D possibly matching TRBD1 (5 bases). Germline V gene sequence: CDR1 SGHTS, CDR2 YDEGEE. The CDR3 has 15 amino acids. The V end lost 7 bases, the J end lost 8 bases, and 21 bases lay between the germline ends. The CDR3 protein is CASYRAGREGEKLFF. CDR3 DNA: TGTGCCAGCTACCGAGCGGGGCGAGAAGGGGAAAAACTGTTTTTT.

This clone came up a few times. The chain carries TRBV7-2 and TRBJ1-2; 8 bases agree with TRBD1. V was pared by 8 bases and J by 7 bases, with 3 bases of the junction left unmatched. The CDR3 length is 11 residues. Germline V gene lookup returns CDR1 SGHTA and CDR2 FQGNSA. The CDR3 protein is CASRRGLGYTF. Here the CDR3 DNA reads TGTGCCAGCCGCAGGGGGCTTGGCTACACCTTC.

This clone was detected once. The chain combines TRBV7-9 with TRBJ2-7; the match to TRBD2 covers 12 bases. J lost 7 bases, V lost 5 bases, and 6 bases had no gene match. Germline loops: CDR1 SEHNR, CDR2 FQNEAQ (reference sequence). The CDR3 is 14 amino acids. The CDR3 region has the DNA TGTGCCAGCAGCCCGACTAGCGGGAGTTTTGAGCAGTACTTC. Translating it yields CASSPTSGSFEQYF.

Regarding this clone: Sequence at one end of the junction differs from germline and may be a read error. The CDR3 sequence is CASSHRDYSYDEQFF. The CDR3 coding sequence is TGTGCCAGCAGCCACCGGGACTACTCCTACGATGAGCAGTTCTTC. V is TRBV13 and J is TRBJ2-1; 7 bases fit TRBD2. Per the germline V gene, CDR1 is PRHDT and CDR2 is FYEKMQ (reference sequence). This CDR3 contains 15 residues.

The genes are TRBV7-3 and TRBJ2-7; D tentatively fits TRBD1 or TRBD2 (5 bases each). The CDR3 runs 15 residues. V gave up 5 bases and J gave up 4 bases, with 18 bases separating them. Germline CDR1 reads SGHTA; CDR2 reads FQGTGA. DNA for the CDR3: TGTGCCAGCAGCCCGTACCCCGGGGCCGGGTACGAGCAGTACTTC. Translating it yields CASSPYPGAGYEQYF.

The gene calls are TRBV28 and TRBJ2-5; 8 nucleotides match TRBD1. This CDR3 has 13 amino acids. In germline, CDR1 is MDHEN, CDR2 SYDVKM. The ends lost 8 bases at V and 3 bases at J; junction bases unmatched: 5. CDR3 coding DNA: TGTGCCAGCGCGACAGGGGCAAAAGAGACCCAGTACTTC. As protein: CASATGAKETQYF.

This chain joins TRBV19 and TRBJ1-3, with D perhaps TRBD1 (6 bases). The CDR3 spans 14 residues. Germline assignment: CDR1 LNHDA and CDR2 SQIVND (reference sequence). V gave up 10 bases and J gave up 0 bases, with 13 bases separating them. CDR3 sequence: CATTARGSGNTIYF. CDR3 DNA sequence: TGTGCCACCACAGCCAGGGGCTCTGGAAACACCATATATTTT.

The chain uses TRBV5-1 and TRBJ2-4; D gene ambiguous. Germline values: CDR1 SGHRS, CDR2 YFSETQ. V shed 0 bases and J shed 5 bases, with 12 bases lying between them. The CDR3 covers 15 residues. Written as DNA, the CDR3 is TGCGCCAGCAGCTTGGGAAGGGCAGTCGAAAACATTCAGTACTTC. It is translated as CASSLGRAVENIQYF.

The rearrangement uses TRBV27 and TRBJ1-2, with 7 bases identical to TRBD1. Per germline, CDR1 MNHEY and CDR2 SMNVEV (reference sequence). The CDR3 is 14 residues long. J gave up 6 bases and V 6 bases, and 10 bases lay outside the gene matches. The CDR3 DNA follows: TGTGCCAGCAGCCCTCGACAGGGAAAGGATGGCTACACCTTC. This codes for CASSPRQGKDGYTF.

This clone turned up a few times. This chain links TRBV5-5 with TRBJ2-3; D gene unclear. CDR3 length equals 12 residues. CDR1 is SGHKS and CDR2 is YYEKEE in the germline V gene (reference sequence). Trimming stripped 2 bases from V and 2 bases from J, with 3 bases between. Here the CDR3 reads CASSFSTDTQYF. The CDR3, as DNA: TGTGCCAGCAGCTTTTCCACAGATACGCAGTATTTT.

The chain couples TRBV7-8 to TRBJ2-5; D not certain. The V and J ends lost 4 bases and 5 bases respectively, with 14 bases between them. This CDR3 is 14 amino acids long. The germline gives CDR1 SGHVS, CDR2 FQNEAQ. CDR3 nucleotide sequence: TGTGCCAGCAGCTCTGACCCAACCCGGGAGACCCAGTACTTC. Its protein is CASSSDPTRETQYF.